One and the same sample provided the 24 T cell receptor beta chains below, sequenced in a study of cytomegalovirus exposure and HLA in healthy donors. Primers included in the PCR were 60 Vbeta and 13 Jbeta primers. Repertoires were generated with immunoSEQ multiplex PCR, while TCRdb's copy carries only in-frame clones and drops some. The sample holds roughly 250,000 clones, about four fifths seen once. Material for sequencing was PBMCs. The source of these receptors is a middle-aged woman in good health and CMV-seropositive.

The rearrangement links TRBV27 to TRBJ2-3; a weak D match, TRBD1 (5 bases). The CDR3 is 13 residues long. Trimming shortened V by 3 bases and J by 4 bases, and 8 bases separated the two germline ends. The germline V gene has CDR1 MNHEY and CDR2 SMNVEV (reference sequence). CDR3 loop: CASSFLGADTQYF. CDR3 nucleotide sequence: TGTGCCAGCAGTTTTTTAGGGGCAGATACGCAGTATTTT.

The chain combines TRBV5-6 with TRBJ2-2; TRBD2 matches at 8 bases. CDR3 length: 15 residues. V was clipped by 3 bases and J by 2 bases; unmatched bases: 3. Germline V gene lookup returns CDR1 SGHDT and CDR2 YYEEEE. The CDR3 is CASSYSGVNTGELFF. The DNA for the CDR3 is TGTGCCAGCAGCTATAGCGGGGTCAACACCGGGGAGCTGTTTTTT.

The chain links TRBV5-6 to TRBJ2-3; 12 bases align to TRBD2. This CDR3 is built from 15 residues. Trimming removed 4 bases from V and 6 bases from J; junction bases left unmatched: 6. Per germline, CDR1 SGHDT and CDR2 YYEEEE. CDR3 sequence (DNA): TGTGCCAGCAGCCCAGGACTAGCGGGATTTGATACGCAGTATTTT. Translation: CASSPGLAGFDTQYF.

The V gene is TRBV7-9, the J gene TRBJ1-4; tentative D call: TRBD1 (6 bases). The CDR3 runs 17 residues. In germline, CDR1 is SEHNR, CDR2 FQNEAQ (reference sequence). The V gene lost 6 bases and the J gene lost 5 bases, with 22 bases spanning the gap. The CDR3 DNA reads as TGTGCCAGCAGGCCACCACCGCGACAGGTCGCAAATGAAAAACTGTTTTTT. This codes for CASRPPPRQVANEKLFF.

The genes are TRBV13 and TRBJ1-1, with 8 bases identical to TRBD1. Germline CDR1 and CDR2: PRHDT and FYEKMQ (reference sequence). Losses at the gene ends were 4 bases for V and 0 bases for J; bases not matched to a gene: 4. This CDR3 is built from 15 residues. This CDR3 reads CASSSDRELNTEAFF. In nucleotides, the CDR3 is TGTGCCAGCAGCTCGGACAGGGAGCTGAACACTGAAGCTTTCTTT.

The rearrangement links TRBV28 to TRBJ2-3; 8 bases are a match to TRBD1. The CDR3 covers 15 residues. V lost 4 bases to trimming and J lost 1 base; unmatched junction nucleotides: 4. The germline V gene has CDR1 MDHEN and CDR2 SYDVKM. Here the CDR3 reads CASSYQGAGTDTQYF. CDR3 DNA sequence: TGTGCCAGCAGTTACCAGGGGGCCGGCACAGATACGCAGTATTTT.

The chain employs TRBV6-5 and TRBJ2-7; TRBD1 aligns across 7 bases. This CDR3 contains 14 residues. The germline V gene has CDR1 MNHEY and CDR2 SVGAGI. Trimming at V came to 6 bases and at J to 2 bases, leaving 7 bases not matched to a gene. The CDR3 bases are TGTGCCAGCAGGACCGACAGGGCCACCTACGAGCAGTACTTC. Protein: CASRTDRATYEQYF.

The chain links TRBV6-5 to TRBJ2-7; 10 bases agree with TRBD1. The CDR3 contains 13 residues. The J segment lost 10 bases and the V segment lost 5 bases, leaving 8 bases of the junction unmatched. The germline CDR1 and CDR2 sequences are MNHEY and SVGAGI. DNA of the CDR3: TGTGCCAGCAGTCTGGAGCGACAGGGGGCCCAGTACTTC. This sequence encodes CASSLERQGAQYF.

The chain links TRBV28 to TRBJ2-5; D may be TRBD1 (6 bases). The CDR3 length is 15 residues. V was clipped by 4 bases and J by 3 bases, with 15 bases between them. Germline CDR1 is MDHEN and CDR2 is SYDVKM. CDR3 bases: TGTGCCAGCAGTTCCGGACAGATAAGAAAAGAGACCCAGTACTTC. Protein: CASSSGQIRKETQYF.

This CDR3 reads CASSQGGPYTANTGELFF. The CDR3 DNA reads as TGCGCCAGCAGCCAAGGGGGCCCCTACACCGCGAACACCGGGGAGCTGTTTTTT. The V call is TRBV4-3, the J call TRBJ2-2, with D perhaps TRBD1 (5 bases). Per the germline V gene, CDR1 is LGHNA and CDR2 is YSLEER. Trimming cost V 1 base and J 0 bases, with 15 bases left between them. The CDR3 is made up of 18 amino acids.

The V and J genes are TRBV18 and TRBJ1-5; D not resolved. The germline gives CDR1 KGHSH, CDR2 LQKENI. The CDR3 sequence is 15 residues long. Trimming took off 3 bases at V and 4 bases at J, with 13 bases between the two ends. The CDR3 reads CASSPGVPFNQPQHF. CDR3 nucleotides: TGTGCCAGCTCACCCGGGGTACCATTTAATCAGCCCCAGCATTTT.

The rearrangement links TRBV5-6 to TRBJ1-1; 9 nucleotides agree with TRBD1. There are 16 residues in the CDR3. CDR1 SGHDT and CDR2 YYEEEE come from the germline V gene. V was pared by 2 bases and J by 3 bases, with 8 bases of the junction left unmatched. This CDR3 reads CASSFGTGIFYTEAFF. CDR3 DNA: TGTGCCAGCAGCTTCGGGACAGGGATCTTCTACACTGAAGCTTTCTTT.

The chain has TRBV18 and TRBJ2-3; 9 nucleotides agree with TRBD1. The CDR3 is 15 residues long. Losses at the gene ends were 1 base for V and 8 bases for J; bases not matched to a gene: 7. The germline gives CDR1 KGHSH, CDR2 LQKENI. The CDR3 region is CASSPRDREWGTQYF. The CDR3 DNA follows: TGTGCCAGCTCACCACGGGACAGGGAATGGGGTACGCAGTATTTT.

V usage is TRBV14 and J usage is TRBJ2-5, with TRBD2 matching over 10 bases. This CDR3 is built from 15 residues. V lost 3 bases and J lost 4; bases outside the gene matches: 5. Germline CDR1 SGHDN, CDR2 FVKESK. The CDR3, as DNA: TGTGCCAGCAGCCACGTAGCGGGAGGTGGAGAGACCCAGTACTTC. Translation: CASSHVAGGGETQYF.

This clone has more than one count but fewer than ten. The chain has TRBV7-9 and TRBJ1-5; D is unresolved. The germline CDR1 and CDR2 sequences are SEHNR and FQNEAQ (reference sequence). Between the trimmed V and J ends, which lost 2 bases and 5 bases, there was a span of 4 bases. CDR3 size: 12 residues. The CDR3 DNA follows: TGTGCCAGCAGCTTATTAGATCAGCCCCAGCATTTT. As protein: CASSLLDQPQHF.

V and J are TRBV6-4 and TRBJ2-4; TRBD1 is a possible D gene (7 bases). Germline V lookup: CDR1 MRHNA, CDR2 SNTAGT. This CDR3 contains 18 residues. The V and J ends lost 3 bases and 1 base respectively, with 19 bases between them. The CDR3 reads CASSDSAGQRPAKNIQYF. In DNA form, the CDR3 reads TGTGCCAGCAGTGATTCGGCGGGACAGCGGCCGGCCAAAAACATTCAGTACTTC.

J is TRBJ2-5 and V is TRBV10-3, with a tentative D call TRBD2 (6 bases). Germline CDR1 ENHRY, CDR2 SYGVKD. This CDR3 region has 15 residues. The ends were cut back, 8 bases at V and 2 bases at J, with 18 bases in the middle. CDR3 residues: CAISEGRAPQETQYF. In DNA form, the CDR3 reads TGTGCCATCTCGGAGGGCAGGGCACCGCAAGAGACCCAGTACTTC.

The chain links TRBV7-9 to TRBJ2-2; D is unclear. This CDR3 has 17 residues. Trimming shortened V by 4 bases and J by 4 bases, and 19 bases separated the two germline ends. The germline V gene encodes CDR1 SEHNR and CDR2 FQNEAQ (reference sequence). The CDR3 is CASSSLRPTASTGELFF. The CDR3 DNA reads as TGTGCCAGCAGCTCCCTACGTCCCACTGCGAGCACCGGGGAGCTGTTTTTT.

The CDR3 is CASSEDRAYEQYF. The CDR3 DNA reads as TGTGCCAGCAGCGAGGACAGGGCTTACGAGCAGTACTTC. The chain links TRBV7-9 to TRBJ2-7; TRBD1 aligns across 8 bases. This CDR3 contains 13 residues. Per germline, CDR1 SEHNR and CDR2 FQNEAQ (reference sequence). V lost 5 bases and J lost 4; bases outside the gene matches: 4.

The rearrangement joins TRBV4-2 to TRBJ1-3, with D uncertain. The CDR3 covers 16 residues. CDR1 LGHNA and CDR2 YNFKEQ come from the germline V gene. V lost 0 bases and J lost 2, with 11 bases in between. This CDR3 is CASSQEASRPGNTIYF. The CDR3 DNA follows: TGTGCCAGCAGCCAAGAGGCCTCGAGGCCTGGAAACACCATATATTTT.

The chain is built from TRBV13 and TRBJ2-3; the match to TRBD2 covers 13 bases. The CDR3 has 16 amino acids. CDR1 is PRHDT and CDR2 is FYEKMQ in the germline V gene (reference sequence). Trimming at V came to 4 bases and at J to 6 bases, leaving 7 bases not matched to a gene. The CDR3 DNA follows: TGTGCCAGCAGCTCCAAAGGGACTAGCGGGAAGGATACGCAGTATTTT. This sequence encodes CASSSKGTSGKDTQYF.

The CDR3 loop is CASSHQVRGSYEQYF. CDR3 nucleotide sequence: TGTGCCAGCAGCCACCAGGTCCGGGGCTCCTACGAGCAGTACTTC. The chain carries TRBV7-8 and TRBJ2-7; D perhaps matches TRBD2 (5 bases). The CDR3 extends over 15 amino acids. The germline gives CDR1 SGHVS, CDR2 FQNEAQ. V was trimmed by 5 bases and J by 0 bases, leaving 14 bases between them.

The chain recombines TRBV28 with TRBJ2-1; 9 bases align to TRBD1. Germline V CDR1 and CDR2: MDHEN, SYDVKM. CDR3 length: 15 residues. V was pared by 3 bases and J by 4 bases, with 4 bases of the junction left unmatched. The CDR3 nucleotides read TGTGCCAGCAGTTTCGGACAGGGGAGATACAATGAGCAGTTCTTC. Residues: CASSFGQGRYNEQFF. The entire variable domain, with the rest obtained from reference TRBV28 and TRBJ2-1, is as follows: DVKVTQSSRYLVKRTGEKVFLECVQDMDHENMFWYRQDPGLGLRLIYFSYDVKMKEKGDIPEGYSVSREKKERFSLILESASTNQTSMYLCASSFGQGRYNEQFFGPGTRLTVL.

The chain has TRBV5-1 and TRBJ1-3, with TRBD1 matching over 7 bases. The CDR3 length is 16 residues. The trim removed 0 bases at V and 4 bases at J, leaving 7 bases unmatched. The germline V gene encodes CDR1 SGHRS and CDR2 YFSETQ. CDR3 nucleotides: TGCGCCAGCAGCTTGGGGCCGACAGGGACGGGAAACACCATATATTTT. Protein product: CASSLGPTGTGNTIYF.